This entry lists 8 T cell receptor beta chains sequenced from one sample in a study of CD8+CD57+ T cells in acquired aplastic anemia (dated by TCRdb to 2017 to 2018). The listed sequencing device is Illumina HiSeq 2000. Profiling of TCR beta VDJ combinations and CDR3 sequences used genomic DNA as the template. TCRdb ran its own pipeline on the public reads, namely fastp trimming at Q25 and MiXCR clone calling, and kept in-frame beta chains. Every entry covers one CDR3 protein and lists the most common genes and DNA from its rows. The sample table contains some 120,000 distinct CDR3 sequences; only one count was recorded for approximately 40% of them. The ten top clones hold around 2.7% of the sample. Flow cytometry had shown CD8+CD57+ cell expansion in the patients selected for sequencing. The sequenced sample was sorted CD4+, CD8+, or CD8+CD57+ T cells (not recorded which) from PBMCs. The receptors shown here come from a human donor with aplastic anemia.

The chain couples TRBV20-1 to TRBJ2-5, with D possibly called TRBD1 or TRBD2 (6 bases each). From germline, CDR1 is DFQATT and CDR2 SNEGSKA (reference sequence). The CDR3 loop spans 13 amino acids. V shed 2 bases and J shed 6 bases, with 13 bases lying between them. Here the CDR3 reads CSARPGGGQTQYF. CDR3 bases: TGCAGTGCTAGACCAGGAGGGGGACAGACCCAGTACTTC.

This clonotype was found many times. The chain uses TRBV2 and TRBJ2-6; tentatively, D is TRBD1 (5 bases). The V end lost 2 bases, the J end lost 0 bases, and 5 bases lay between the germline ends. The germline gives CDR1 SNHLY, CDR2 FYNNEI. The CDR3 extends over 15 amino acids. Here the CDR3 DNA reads TGTGCCAGCAGTGAACAGGGCTCTGGGGCCAACGTCCTGACTTTC. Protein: CASSEQGSGANVLTF.

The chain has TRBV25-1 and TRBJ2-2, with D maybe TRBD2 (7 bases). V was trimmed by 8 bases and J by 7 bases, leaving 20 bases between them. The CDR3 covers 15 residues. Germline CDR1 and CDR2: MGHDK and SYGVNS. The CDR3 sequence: CASRALGGAVGELFF. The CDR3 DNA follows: TGTGCCAGCCGTGCATTGGGGGGGGCCGTCGGGGAGCTGTTTTTT. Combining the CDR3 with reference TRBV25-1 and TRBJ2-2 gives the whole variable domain EADIYQTPRYLVIGTGKKITLECSQTMGHDKMYWYQQDPGMELHLIHYSYGVNSTEKGDLSSESTVSRIRTEHFPLTLESARPSHTSQYLCASRALGGAVGELFFGEGSRLTVL.

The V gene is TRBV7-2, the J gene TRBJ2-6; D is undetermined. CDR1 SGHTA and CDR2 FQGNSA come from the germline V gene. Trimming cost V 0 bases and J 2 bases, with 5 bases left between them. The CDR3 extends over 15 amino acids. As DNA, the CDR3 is TGTGCCAGCAGCTTAGCAGGGACTGGGGCCAACGTCCTGACTTTC. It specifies CASSLAGTGANVLTF. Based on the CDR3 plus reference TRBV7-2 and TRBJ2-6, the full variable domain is GAGVSQSPSNKVTEKGKDVELRCDPISGHTALYWYRQSLGQGLEFLIYFQGNSAPDKSGLPSDRFSAERTGGSVSTLTIQRTQQEDSAVYLCASSLAGTGANVLTFGAGSRLTVL.

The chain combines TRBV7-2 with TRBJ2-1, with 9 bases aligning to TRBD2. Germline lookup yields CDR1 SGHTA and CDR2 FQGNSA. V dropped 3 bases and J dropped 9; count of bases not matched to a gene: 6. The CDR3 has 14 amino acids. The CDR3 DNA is TGTGCCAGCAGCTTGGCGGGGGGGCCCTCTGAGCAGTTCTTC. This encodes CASSLAGGPSEQFF.

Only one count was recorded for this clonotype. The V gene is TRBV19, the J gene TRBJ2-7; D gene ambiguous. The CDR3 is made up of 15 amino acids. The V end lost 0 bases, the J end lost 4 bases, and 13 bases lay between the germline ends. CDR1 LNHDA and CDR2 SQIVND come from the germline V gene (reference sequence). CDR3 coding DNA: TGTGCCAGTAGTATAGAAGTCTTCAACGGATACGAGCAGTACTTC. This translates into CASSIEVFNGYEQYF.

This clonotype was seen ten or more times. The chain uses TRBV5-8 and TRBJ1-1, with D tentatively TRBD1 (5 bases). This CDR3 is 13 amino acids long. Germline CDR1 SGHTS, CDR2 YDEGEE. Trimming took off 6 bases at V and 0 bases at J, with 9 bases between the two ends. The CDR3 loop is CASTDSMNTEAFF. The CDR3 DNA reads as TGTGCCAGCACAGACAGCATGAACACTGAAGCTTTCTTT. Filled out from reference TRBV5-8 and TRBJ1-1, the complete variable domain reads EAGVTQSPTHLIKTRGQQATLRCSPISGHTSVYWYQQALGLGLQFLLWYDEGEERNRGNFPPRFSGRQFPNYSSELNVNALELEDSALYLCASTDSMNTEAFFGQGTRLTVV.

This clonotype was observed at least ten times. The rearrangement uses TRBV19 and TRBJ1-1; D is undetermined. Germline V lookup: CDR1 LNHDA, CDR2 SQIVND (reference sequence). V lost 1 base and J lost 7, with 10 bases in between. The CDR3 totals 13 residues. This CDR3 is CASSIVLEGEAFF. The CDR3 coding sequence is TGTGCCAGTAGTATAGTGCTGGAGGGTGAAGCTTTCTTT.